This section outlines one TCR beta chain sequence together with its context. As yet, its antigen is unknown. At one of its ends the junction is not consistent with the germline gene, which may arise from a read error. Participants comprised healthy donors of bone marrow. PCR was performed using 60 Vbeta and 13 Jbeta primers. Using immunoSEQ multiplex PCR, the repertoire was profiled, and TCRdb retains in-frame clones only, with some absent. The sample holds about 96,000 clones. The data originate from a study of cytomegalovirus exposure and HLA in healthy donors. Study summary: Clustering assigned about 79% of the roughly 420 genotyped donors to the Caucasian-associated ancestry cluster. Study-wide points: Solely CMV serostatus was available to characterize immune exposure. Cytomegalovirus-associated status was assigned to more than 150 TCR beta chains.

Germline V lookup: CDR1 MNHNY, CDR2 SVGAGI (reference sequence). This CDR3 comprises 15 residues. The chain carries TRBV6-6 and TRBJ2-1; 7 bases fit TRBD2. The TCR was taken from a woman in her thirties in good health and CMV-seronegative. Sequenced sample: PBMCs. CDR3 region: CASSYRTGGGNGQFF. DNA of the CDR3: TGTGCCAGCAGTTACCGGACGGGGGGAGGCAATGGGCAGTTCTTC.